These 8 T cell receptor beta chains originate from one sample sequenced in a study of T cell repertoires in cytomegalovirus infection. TCRdb redid the calling of the reads with MiXCR, one entry per CDR3 protein. The table lists about 130,000 distinct CDR3 sequences, more than 7% of them singletons. The sample was PBMCs. These TCRs come from a human donor in good health (CMV status not recorded). Some clones in this sample may be carry-over from other donors' samples.

The genes are TRBV20-1 and TRBJ2-5; 8 bases are shared with TRBD2. V lost 5 bases, J lost 0 bases, and 5 bases stayed unmatched. This CDR3 spans 14 amino acids. CDR1 is DFQATT and CDR2 is SNEGSKA in the germline V gene (reference sequence). Here the CDR3 DNA reads TGCAGTGCTCGTATTAGCGGGAACCAAGAGACCCAGTACTTC. This translates into CSARISGNQETQYF.

This rearrangement joins TRBV2 to TRBJ2-7; D unresolved. V shed 5 bases and J shed 0 bases, with 5 bases lying between them. Germline V lookup: CDR1 SNHLY, CDR2 FYNNEI. This CDR3 has 12 amino acids. CDR3 sequence (DNA): TGTGCCAGCAGTTATTCCTCCTACGAGCAGTACTTC. This encodes CASSYSSYEQYF.

This sequence joins TRBV19 and TRBJ1-4; D remains ambiguous. CDR3 length equals 16 residues. The germline V gene encodes CDR1 LNHDA and CDR2 SQIVND (reference sequence). V was trimmed by 4 bases and J by 0 bases, leaving 12 bases between them. The CDR3 nucleotides are TGTGCCAGTAGTACCGGACGAGTTGCAACTAATGAAAAACTGTTTTTT. It specifies CASSTGRVATNEKLFF.

The table lists this clonotype with many counts. The CDR3 region has the DNA TGCAGTGCTAGAGATCCTAGGGCAGGGGTGCCCACAGATACGCAGTATTTT. Protein product: CSARDPRAGVPTDTQYF. This chain connects TRBV20-1 to TRBJ2-3, with a tentative D call TRBD1 (6 bases). The V and J ends lost 0 bases and 2 bases respectively, with 18 bases between them. Germline CDR1 DFQATT, CDR2 SNEGSKA (reference sequence). The CDR3 totals 17 residues.

The chain uses TRBV3-1 and TRBJ1-1; TRBD1 might be the D (5 bases). V lost 0 bases and J lost 8, with 7 bases in between. The germline V gene has CDR1 LGHDT and CDR2 YNNKEL (reference sequence). The CDR3 totals 12 residues. CDR3 region: CASSQDGGEAFF. CDR3 in DNA: TGTGCCAGCAGCCAAGATGGGGGGGAAGCTTTCTTT.

This clonotype was found many times. The V call is TRBV28, the J call TRBJ1-2; TRBD1 might be the D (6 bases). This CDR3 region has 14 residues. Trimming took 5 bases from V and 3 from J, leaving 13 bases between them. Germline CDR1 and CDR2: MDHEN and SYDVKM. CDR3 amino acids: CASSPQGLYYGYTF. The CDR3 DNA reads TGTGCCAGCAGTCCTCAGGGGCTGTACTATGGCTACACCTTC.

This clonotype was observed many times. The chain joins TRBV29-1 to TRBJ2-7, with D perhaps TRBD1 (6 bases). Trimming left V 7 bases short and J 6 bases short, with 10 bases between. CDR3 length equals 10 residues. CDR1 is SQVTM and CDR2 is ANQGSEA in the germline V gene. CDR3 residues: CSAGTTEQYF. In DNA form, the CDR3 reads TGCAGCGCCGGGACAACCGAGCAGTACTTC.

This clonotype has only a few counts. The J gene is TRBJ2-2, the V gene TRBV29-1, with TRBD1 identical over 9 bases. The CDR3 runs to 15 residues. Germline CDR1 reads SQVTM; CDR2 reads ANQGSEA. Trimming cost V 7 bases and J 2 bases; bases outside gene matches: 8. CDR3 sequence (DNA): TGCAGCGGGGGACAGGGAGGAGCCAACACCGGGGAGCTGTTTTTT. Protein product: CSGGQGGANTGELFF.